This T cell receptor (beta chain) was retrieved from a study of blood T cell repertoires in COVID-19. About the research overall: Nucleic acid was either cDNA or gDNA, and it came from T cells, B-cell-depleted T cells, or PBMCs.

Trimming stripped 3 bases from V and 2 bases from J, with 7 bases between. In germline, CDR1 is MNHEY, CDR2 SMNVEV (reference sequence). This CDR3 contains 13 residues. Authors' data handling: Estimation of nucleated cell counts relied on the amplification of reference gene primers. Clones were read by immunoSEQ multiplex PCR, and TCRdb kept only the in-frame ones, dropping some. V and J calls plus clone size are reproduced from that table; the DNA served to infer D and trimming. Of 250,000 to 350,000 clones in the sample, approximately 84% were seen once. What was sequenced was peripheral blood. The V gene is TRBV27, the J gene TRBJ1-1; no clear D gene. The sequence was collected from a human donor with COVID-19, enrolled during active disease. The donor label of this sample is uncertain. The CDR3 sequence: CASSFVTNTEAFF. CDR3 nucleotides: TGTGCCAGCAGTTTCGTCACAAACACTGAAGCTTTCTTT.